Presented here are 28 T cell receptor beta chains from one specimen sequenced in a study of CD8+CD57+ T cells in acquired aplastic anemia. By flow cytometry, patients selected for sequencing had shown an expansion of CD8+CD57+ cells. Genomic DNA constituted the template upon which TCR beta VDJ and CDR3 profiling was performed. In TCRdb, the reads were re-called with MiXCR into one record per CDR3 protein. Found here are 100,000 to 150,000 distinct CDR3 sequences, 58% of them singletons; the top ten hold about 31%. The sample taken for sequencing was sorted CD4+, CD8+, or CD8+CD57+ T cells (not recorded which) from PBMCs. These receptors came from a human donor with aplastic anemia.

This clonotype was found many times. The chain links TRBV4-1 to TRBJ2-7; TRBD2 is a possible D gene (7 bases). V gave up 5 bases and J gave up 2 bases, with 16 bases separating them. From germline, CDR1 is MGHRA and CDR2 YSYEKL. The CDR3 is 15 amino acids. The DNA of the CDR3 is TGCGCCAGCAGCTACAACAGGGAGGGCACCTACGAGCAGTACTTC. This encodes CASSYNREGTYEQYF.

A note on this clonotype: The CDR3 does not end in the conserved phenylalanine or tryptophan, so this is likely a read error. J is TRBJ1-3 and V is TRBV3-1; 7 bases are shared with TRBD1. The J segment lost 0 bases and the V segment lost 4 bases, leaving 6 bases of the junction unmatched. Germline assignment: CDR1 LGHDT and CDR2 YNNKEL (reference sequence). This CDR3 region has 16 residues. As DNA, the CDR3 is TGTGCCAGCAGCCCGGGGACAGAGAGCTCTGGAAACACCATATATCTT. This codes for CASSPGTESSGNTIYL.

This chain links TRBV29-1 with TRBJ1-1; no reliable D call. Germline loops: CDR1 SQVTM, CDR2 ANQGSEA. V lost 4 bases and J lost 3, with 9 bases in between. This CDR3 spans 12 amino acids. CDR3 protein: CSVGADHTEAFF. For the CDR3, the DNA is TGCAGCGTTGGTGCGGACCACACTGAAGCTTTCTTT.

The chain combines TRBV9 with TRBJ2-1; D might be TRBD1 (6 bases). Germline V gene data show CDR1 as SGDLS and CDR2 as YYNGEE. V was trimmed by 3 bases and J by 2 bases, leaving 12 bases between them. The CDR3 is 15 residues long. The CDR3 sequence: CASSASGTTYNEQFF. For the CDR3, the DNA is TGTGCCAGCAGCGCCTCCGGGACAACCTACAATGAGCAGTTCTTC.

Regarding this clonotype: As the CDR3 is not closed by the conserved phenylalanine or tryptophan, this likely results from a read error. The chain links TRBV7-3 to TRBJ2-1; D might be TRBD1 (5 bases). The CDR3 is 16 residues long. Trimming took off 6 bases at V and 0 bases at J, with 15 bases between the two ends. The germline gives CDR1 SGHTA, CDR2 FQGTGA. This CDR3 is CASSPTTASSYNEQFC. The CDR3 nucleotides are TGTGCCAGCAGTCCCACGACAGCGAGCTCCTACAATGAGCAGTTCTGC.

V gene TRBV20-1 combines with J gene TRBJ1-2; the match to TRBD1 covers 7 bases. The J segment lost 8 bases and the V segment lost 4 bases, leaving 7 bases of the junction unmatched. Germline V CDR1 and CDR2: DFQATT, SNEGSKA (reference sequence). The CDR3 is 12 residues long. The CDR3 nucleotides read TGCAGTGCTACGGACAGGCTCTGGGGCTACACCTTC. Protein: CSATDRLWGYTF.

This clonotype was counted only a few times. V is TRBV10-3 and J is TRBJ2-7; 8 bases match TRBD1. The CDR3 runs 13 residues. The germline V gene encodes CDR1 ENHRY and CDR2 SYGVKD. This chain's CDR3 is CARVPQGAYEQYF. The CDR3 DNA sequence: TGTGCTAGAGTCCCACAGGGGGCCTACGAGCAGTACTTC.

This clonotype was seen at least ten times. CDR3 bases: TGCAGCGCCACCGGGACTAGCGGGAGGGAAAGCTCCTACAATGAGCAGTTCTTC. It is translated as CSATGTSGRESSYNEQFF. The genes are TRBV29-1 and TRBJ2-1, with 16 bases identical to TRBD2. The germline V gene has CDR1 SQVTM and CDR2 ANQGSEA. The V gene end was trimmed by 7 bases and the J gene end by 0 bases; junction bases not matched to a gene: 9. CDR3 size: 18 residues.

V is TRBV20-1 and J is TRBJ1-2, with unresolved D. CDR3 size: 12 residues. The V end was cut by 0 bases, the J end by 4 bases, with 6 bases between. Germline V gene data show CDR1 as DFQATT and CDR2 as SNEGSKA (reference sequence). For the CDR3, the DNA is TGCAGTGCTAGAGACCCTAGCTATGGCTACACCTTC. This sequence encodes CSARDPSYGYTF.

CDR3 nucleotides: TGTGCCAGTAGTCCCGGGACAGGGCATAATTCACCCCTCCACTTT. Translation: CASSPGTGHNSPLHF. The J gene is TRBJ1-6, the V gene TRBV19, with 9 bases fitting TRBD1. Germline assignment: CDR1 LNHDA and CDR2 SQIVND (reference sequence). This CDR3 region has 15 residues. Unmatched junction bases numbered 4, after V lost 5 bases and J lost 5 bases.

A note on this clonotype: Sequence at one end of the junction differs from germline and may be a read error. V and J are TRBV25-1 and TRBJ2-7; tentative D call: TRBD1 (6 bases). Germline values: CDR1 MGHDK, CDR2 SYGVNS. The CDR3 has 14 residues. The CDR3 nucleotides are TGTGCCAGCAGTGGTGGGCAGGGGTCCTCCGAGCAGTACTTC. It encodes CASSGGQGSSEQYF.

This clonotype was seen repeatedly, ten times or more. The rearrangement uses TRBV13 and TRBJ2-7, with D perhaps TRBD2 (5 bases). V lost 2 bases and J lost 0, with 11 bases in between. The CDR3 covers 15 residues. Germline values: CDR1 PRHDT, CDR2 FYEKMQ (reference sequence). The DNA of the CDR3 is TGTGCCAGCAGCTTAAGTCGGGGTAGCTCCTACGAGCAGTACTTC. It encodes CASSLSRGSSYEQYF.

This clonotype appeared many times. The chain employs TRBV28 and TRBJ1-2, with TRBD1 identical over 7 bases. The CDR3 spans 13 residues. Germline loops: CDR1 MDHEN, CDR2 SYDVKM. V trimming: 6 bases; J trimming: 2 bases; junction bases outside the gene matches: 3. Written as DNA, the CDR3 is TGTGCCAGCAGCCCACAGGGGAACTATGGCTACACCTTC. This sequence encodes CASSPQGNYGYTF.

The sample holds one count of this clonotype. The chain is built from TRBV19 and TRBJ1-6, with a weak D call TRBD1 (6 bases). CDR3 length equals 13 residues. Germline V gives CDR1 LNHDA, CDR2 SQIVND (reference sequence). Trimming removed 8 bases from V and 7 bases from J, with 12 bases in between. As DNA, the CDR3 is TGTGCCAGTCGAAGACAGGACAATTCACCCCTCCACTTT. Its translation: CASRRQDNSPLHF.

The V gene is TRBV7-6, the J gene TRBJ2-7, with a tentative D call TRBD1 (5 bases). Trimming removed 5 bases at V and 5 bases at J, with 19 bases between. The CDR3 totals 15 residues. The germline CDR1 and CDR2 sequences are SGHVS and FNYEAQ. The CDR3 bases are TGTGCCAGCAGCAGGTACGGGCTCCAAGGGGACGAGCAGTACTTC. As protein: CASSRYGLQGDEQYF.

This clonotype appeared once. This chain connects TRBV29-1 to TRBJ2-7; 9 bases fit TRBD1. Unmatched junction bases numbered 7, after V lost 1 base and J lost 3 bases. In germline, CDR1 is SQVTM, CDR2 ANQGSEA. CDR3 length: 15 residues. Here the CDR3 DNA reads TGCAGCGTTGAAGCCGGGACAGGGAACGGCTACGAGCAGTACTTC. Translated: CSVEAGTGNGYEQYF.

V is TRBV20-1 and J is TRBJ2-3; D is unclear. V lost 3 bases to trimming and J lost 4 bases, with 17 bases between them. This CDR3 spans 15 amino acids. CDR1 DFQATT and CDR2 SNEGSKA come from the germline V gene (reference sequence). Here the CDR3 reads CSARVKGFGADTQYF. As DNA, the CDR3 is TGCAGTGCTAGGGTCAAGGGTTTCGGCGCAGATACGCAGTATTTT.

This clonotype was seen ten or more times. The V gene is TRBV5-1, the J gene TRBJ2-7, with 7 nucleotides matching TRBD2. CDR1 SGHRS and CDR2 YFSETQ come from the germline V gene. The CDR3 is made up of 14 amino acids. V dropped 5 bases and J dropped 3; count of bases not matched to a gene: 8. The CDR3 nucleotides are TGCGCCAGCAGTTGGACTAGTAGGGACTACGAGCAGTACTTC. Residues: CASSWTSRDYEQYF.

The CDR3 nucleotides are TGTGCCATCAGTGACCCTCTCCTGGGCAGGTCTGACGAGCAGTACTTC. It translates to CAISDPLLGRSDEQYF. This chain uses TRBV10-3 with TRBJ2-7; unclear D gene. This CDR3 contains 16 residues. Germline CDR1 is ENHRY and CDR2 is SYGVKD. V was pared by 3 bases and J by 5 bases, with 20 bases between.

This chain uses TRBV15 with TRBJ2-5, with 7 bases identical to TRBD1. Germline V gene data show CDR1 as LNHNV and CDR2 as YYDKDF (reference sequence). Trimming removed 5 bases from V and 2 bases from J; junction bases left unmatched: 5. CDR3 length: 14 residues. In nucleotides, the CDR3 is TGTGCCACCAGCCCCCGACAGGGACAAGAGACCCAGTACTTC. The encoded protein is CATSPRQGQETQYF.

The chain is built from TRBV20-1 and TRBJ1-4; 7 bases fit TRBD1. Germline V gene lookup returns CDR1 DFQATT and CDR2 SNEGSKA (reference sequence). The length of the CDR3 is 14 residues. V trimming: 3 bases; J trimming: 8 bases; junction bases outside the gene matches: 9. The CDR3 loop reads CSASRDRDGEKLFF. In nucleotides, the CDR3 is TGCAGTGCTAGCCGCGACAGGGACGGAGAAAAACTGTTTTTT.

The table lists this clonotype with many counts. The rearrangement joins TRBV2 to TRBJ2-2; D remains ambiguous. In germline, CDR1 is SNHLY, CDR2 FYNNEI. The V end lost 3 bases, the J end lost 1 base, and 9 bases lay between the germline ends. The CDR3 is made up of 15 amino acids. The CDR3: CASSEAAVNTGELFF. CDR3 bases: TGTGCCAGCAGTGAGGCGGCGGTGAACACCGGGGAGCTGTTTTTT.

The chain carries TRBV20-1 and TRBJ2-1; D not resolved. The CDR3 runs to 13 residues. The V end was cut by 5 bases, the J end by 5 bases, with 13 bases between. Germline lookup yields CDR1 DFQATT and CDR2 SNEGSKA (reference sequence). For the CDR3, the DNA is TGCAGTGCTCCCCAGACCCTCGACAATGAGCAGTTCTTC. Translating gives CSAPQTLDNEQFF.

This clonotype has at least ten counts. The chain has TRBV4-1 and TRBJ2-7; 9 bases agree with TRBD2. The CDR3 is 17 residues long. Unmatched junction bases numbered 13, after V lost 1 base and J lost 6 bases. Germline-derived CDR1 and CDR2 are MGHRA and YSYEKL. The DNA for the CDR3 is TGCGCCAGCAGCCAAGTGGGAGCTAGCGGGATGTTAATCGAGCAGTACTTC. Its translation: CASSQVGASGMLIEQYF.

The J gene is TRBJ2-7, the V gene TRBV27; TRBD2 is a possible D gene (5 bases). Germline-derived CDR1 and CDR2 are MNHEY and SMNVEV (reference sequence). Trimming cost V 6 bases and J 5 bases, with 23 bases left between them. The CDR3 is 16 amino acids. CDR3 in amino acids: CASRPYGRELWNEQYF. The DNA for the CDR3 is TGTGCCAGCAGGCCTTATGGCCGGGAATTGTGGAACGAGCAGTACTTC.

This clonotype was seen a few times. The chain joins TRBV2 to TRBJ1-6; 9 nucleotides agree with TRBD1. Germline values: CDR1 SNHLY, CDR2 FYNNEI. The CDR3 consists of 14 residues. V shed 7 bases and J 9 bases; nucleotides not matched to a gene: 7. The CDR3 DNA reads as TGTGCCAGCATGGTCCTACAGGGGGCTTCACCCCTCCACTTT. Translated: CASMVLQGASPLHF.

This clonotype has just one count. One end of the junction fails to match germline, which may point to a read error. The V call is TRBV11-2, the J call TRBJ2-5; 9 bases fit TRBD2. CDR1 and CDR2 from the germline V gene are SGHAT and FQNNGV. The CDR3 length is 16 residues. The CDR3 spells CASSLEEREVQETQHF. CDR3 coding DNA: TGTGCCAGCAGCTTAGAAGAGCGGGAGGTCCAAGAGACCCAGCACTTC. Full variable domain (outside the CDR3, taken from reference TRBV11-2 and TRBJ2-5): EAGVAQSPRYKIIEKRQSVAFWCNPISGHATLYWYQQILGQGPKLLIQFQNNGVVDDSQLPKDRFSAERLKGVDSTLKIQPAKLEDSAVYLCASSLEEREVQETQHFGPGTRLLVL.

The rearrangement joins TRBV7-9 to TRBJ2-1; D is ambiguous. From germline, CDR1 is SEHNR and CDR2 FQNEAQ (reference sequence). The CDR3 spans 12 residues. V was pared by 3 bases and J by 6 bases, with 6 bases between. CDR3 coding DNA: TGTGCCAGCAGCTTCGACGGCAATGAGCAGTTCTTC. Its protein product is CASSFDGNEQFF.